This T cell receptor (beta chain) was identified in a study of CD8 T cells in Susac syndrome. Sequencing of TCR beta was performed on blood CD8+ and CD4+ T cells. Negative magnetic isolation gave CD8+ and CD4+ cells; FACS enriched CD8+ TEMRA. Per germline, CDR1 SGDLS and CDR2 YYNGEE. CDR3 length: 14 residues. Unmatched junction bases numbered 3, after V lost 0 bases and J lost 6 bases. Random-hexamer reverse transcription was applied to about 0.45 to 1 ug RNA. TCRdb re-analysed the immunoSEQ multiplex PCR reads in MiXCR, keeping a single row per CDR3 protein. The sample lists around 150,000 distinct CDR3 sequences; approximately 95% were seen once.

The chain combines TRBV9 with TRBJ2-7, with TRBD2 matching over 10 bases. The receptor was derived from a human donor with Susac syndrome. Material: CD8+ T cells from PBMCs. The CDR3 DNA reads TGTGCCAGCAGCGTAGGGACTAGCGGTGGCGAGCAGTACTTC. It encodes CASSVGTSGGEQYF.